These T cell receptor beta chains were read from a single sample in a study of identical twins. TCRdb re-analysed the 5' RACE reads in MiXCR, keeping a single row per CDR3 protein. The sample lists some 590,000 distinct CDR3 sequences; just under 10% were seen once. These data also formed part of another study, on yellow fever vaccine responses in identical twins.

Sequenced material: PBMCs. All receptors derive from a woman aged 18-30 years in good health. Both conserved end residues are part of each CDR3. Fields, in order: J gene, clone size, D gene, V gene, CDR3 protein, CDR3 DNA. D genes are given only for firm matches. The size of a clone is reported for some rows only, either as once, few or many, or as a class for expanded clones.

j_gene: TRBJ1-1
abundance: -
d_gene: TRBD1
v_gene: TRBV2
CDR3aa: CASSSDRGTEAFF
CDR3nt: TGTGCCAGCAGTAGCGACAGGGGGACTGAAGCTTTCTTT

j_gene: TRBJ1-2
abundance: few
d_gene: TRBD1
v_gene: TRBV3-1
CDR3aa: CASSRKGAWNYGYTF
CDR3nt: TGTGCCAGCAGCCGCAAGGGGGCTTGGAACTATGGCTACACCTTC

j_gene: TRBJ2-3
abundance: few
d_gene: TRBD2
v_gene: TRBV6-2/TRBV6-3
CDR3aa: CASSSGRLAGTDTQYF
CDR3nt: TGTGCCAGCAGCTCGGGCCGGCTAGCGGGCACAGATACGCAGTATTTT

j_gene: TRBJ2-5
abundance: many
d_gene: -
v_gene: TRBV12-3/TRBV12-4
CDR3aa: CASSFTGETQYF
CDR3nt: TGTGCCAGCAGTTTTACGGGAGAGACCCAGTACTTC

j_gene: TRBJ2-2
abundance: -
d_gene: -
v_gene: TRBV3-1
CDR3aa: CASSQGRVGSTYTGELFF
CDR3nt: TGTGCCAGCAGCCAAGGTAGAGTGGGTTCCACTTACACCGGGGAGCTGTTTTTT

j_gene: TRBJ2-7
abundance: once
d_gene: -
v_gene: TRBV2
CDR3aa: CASIARNIYEQYF
CDR3nt: TGTGCCAGCATAGCCAGGAACATTTACGAGCAGTACTTC

j_gene: TRBJ2-7
abundance: -
d_gene: -
v_gene: TRBV19
CDR3aa: CASRQEHYLSYEQYF
CDR3nt: TGTGCCAGTAGACAAGAGCACTACCTCTCCTACGAGCAGTACTTC

j_gene: TRBJ2-7
abundance: -
d_gene: -
v_gene: TRBV7-9
CDR3aa: CASSLTAQGSYEQYF
CDR3nt: TGTGCCAGCAGCCTAACAGCCCAGGGTTCCTACGAGCAGTACTTC

j_gene: TRBJ2-7
abundance: -
d_gene: -
v_gene: TRBV3-1
CDR3aa: CASSQDPRGEQYF
CDR3nt: TGTGCCAGCAGCCAAGATCCGCGGGGCGAGCAGTACTTC

j_gene: TRBJ2-1
abundance: once
d_gene: TRBD1
v_gene: TRBV11-2
CDR3aa: CVSSFRTGINEQFF
CDR3nt: TGTGTCAGCAGCTTTAGGACAGGGATTAATGAGCAGTTCTTC

j_gene: TRBJ1-1
abundance: -
d_gene: -
v_gene: TRBV10-3
CDR3aa: CAISDGGRKNTEAFF
CDR3nt: TGTGCCATCAGTGATGGGGGGCGTAAGAACACTGAAGCTTTCTTT

j_gene: TRBJ2-4
abundance: many
d_gene: -
v_gene: TRBV5-1
CDR3aa: CASSLEFSPPLGNIQYF
CDR3nt: TGCGCCAGCAGCTTGGAGTTTTCGCCCCCATTGGGAAACATTCAGTACTTC

j_gene: TRBJ2-5
abundance: few
d_gene: -
v_gene: TRBV7-2
CDR3aa: CASSLFGGDETQYF
CDR3nt: TGTGCCAGCAGCTTATTCGGAGGGGATGAGACCCAGTACTTC

j_gene: TRBJ2-3
abundance: -
d_gene: -
v_gene: TRBV27
CDR3aa: CASSLKASTDTQYF
CDR3nt: TGTGCCAGCAGTTTAAAGGCTAGCACAGATACGCAGTATTTT

j_gene: TRBJ2-2
abundance: -
d_gene: TRBD2
v_gene: TRBV5-1
CDR3aa: CASSITSGRSAGELFF
CDR3nt: TGCGCCAGCAGCATAACTAGCGGGAGAAGCGCCGGGGAGCTGTTTTTT

j_gene: TRBJ2-5
abundance: few
d_gene: -
v_gene: TRBV19
CDR3aa: CASSILGQEAQYF
CDR3nt: TGTGCCAGTAGTATCTTGGGCCAGGAGGCCCAGTACTTC